This passage covers 31 T cell receptor beta chains from one sample sequenced in a study of tumor and adjacent non-tumor tissue in lung cancer. The template was RNA from unsorted bulk tissue. A modified ARM-PCR protocol with three rounds of nested PCR amplified TCRbeta. TCRdb reprocessed the multiplex PCR reads with MiXCR, giving one entry per CDR3 protein. The table lists 60,000 to 95,000 distinct CDR3 sequences, over 70% of them singletons. The sequenced sample was lung tumor tissue. These receptors originate from a woman aged 45-65 years with non-small cell lung cancer.

The V and J genes are TRBV12-3 or TRBV12-4 and TRBJ1-2, with 7 bases that match TRBD1. The ends lost 8 bases at V and 10 bases at J; junction bases unmatched: 19. This CDR3 is built from 15 residues. Here the CDR3 reads CASCRQGLGKDDYTF. In DNA form, the CDR3 reads TGTGCCAGCTGTAGACAGGGATTAGGGAAAGATGACTACACCTTC.

About this clonotype itself: This may stem from a read error, because a much larger clone lies one nucleotide away. This chain links TRBV11-2 with TRBJ2-3; 9 bases agree with TRBD2. The V segment lost 5 bases and the J segment 3 bases; nucleotides outside the gene matches: 18. The CDR3 sequence is 19 residues long. Per germline, CDR1 SGHAT and CDR2 FQNNGV. The CDR3 reads CASSPLGAGGPSDTDTQYF. In DNA form, the CDR3 reads TGTGCCAGCAGCCCCCTGGGTGCGGGAGGGCCTAGTGATACAGATACGCAGTATTTT.

The chain joins TRBV29-1 to TRBJ1-1; 7 nucleotides align to TRBD1. CDR1 and CDR2 from the germline V gene are SQVTM and ANQGSEA. The CDR3 covers 14 residues. The V segment lost 5 bases and the J segment 2 bases; nucleotides outside the gene matches: 8. CDR3 in DNA: TGCAGCGTTAGGGAAGGACAGGACAACACTGAAGCTTTCTTT. This encodes CSVREGQDNTEAFF.

Details on this clonotype: An end of the junction differs from the germline gene, which may be a read error. CDR3 nucleotide sequence: TGCGCCAGCAGCCTACCAGCGGGAGGGCCGTATGAACAGTTCTTC. It encodes CASSLPAGGPYEQFF. V and J are TRBV5-1 and TRBJ2-1, with 10 positions matching TRBD2. The CDR3 has 15 amino acids. Germline-derived CDR1 and CDR2 are SGHRS and YFSETQ.

Worth noting for this clonotype: The junction and the germline gene differ at one end; a read error may be behind it. This rearrangement joins TRBV29-1 to TRBJ1-1; TRBD1 matches at 9 bases. CDR3 length equals 13 residues. Germline CDR1 reads SQVTM; CDR2 reads ANQGSEA. The CDR3 nucleotides read TGCAGCGCTGGGGGGACAGGGAACACTGAAACTTTATTT. It encodes CSAGGTGNTETLF.

A word on this clonotype: Since the CDR3 does not end with the conserved phenylalanine or tryptophan, this likely comes from a read error. This sequence joins TRBV11-3 and TRBJ1-2; D is uncertain. V shed 10 bases and J shed 6 bases, with 15 bases lying between them. CDR1 is SGHNT, CDR2 YENEEA, per germline. The CDR3 is 12 residues long. The CDR3 region has the DNA TGTGCCATCATGACGGGTTGCCATGGCTACACCTTA. It specifies CAIMTGCHGYTL.

A note on this clonotype: This could be a read error, since a much larger clone is one nucleotide away. The chain couples TRBV20-1 to TRBJ1-6, with TRBD1 matching over 9 bases. CDR1 and CDR2 from the germline V gene are DFQATT and SNEGSKA (reference sequence). J gave up 0 bases and V 3 bases, and 15 bases lay outside the gene matches. The CDR3 runs 20 residues. The chain's CDR3 is CSARDTIGTGLSSYNSPLHF. CDR3 DNA: TGCAGTGCTAGGGACACCATCGGGACAGGGCTTAGCTCCTATAATTCACCCCTCCACTTT.

About this clonotype: The junction departs from the called germline gene at one end, perhaps through a read error. The chain employs TRBV6-1 and TRBJ1-1; D is uncertain. This CDR3 region has 13 residues. Germline lookup yields CDR1 MNHNS and CDR2 SASEGT. The CDR3 region has the DNA TGTGCCATCGGTGAAGGAATGTACACTGAAGCTCTCTTT. Encoded protein: CAIGEGMYTEALF.

This clonotype was counted once. CDR3 in amino acids: CGRSYGTPSYEQYF. CDR3 nucleotides: TGTGGCAGAAGCTACGGGACGCCCTCCTACGAGCAGTACTTC. The rearrangement links TRBV11-2 to TRBJ2-7, with D perhaps given as TRBD1 or TRBD2 (5 bases each). The V gene's germline CDR1 is SGHAT and CDR2 FQNNGV. The CDR3 runs 14 residues.

Regarding this clonotype: An end of the junction differs from the germline gene, which may be a read error. V gene TRBV11-2 combines with J gene TRBJ2-2; maybe TRBD2 (5 bases). The CDR3 has 14 residues. Germline assignment: CDR1 SGHAT and CDR2 FQNNGV. CDR3 sequence (DNA): TGTGCCAGCGGCTATACTAGAGACACCGGGGAGCTACCTTTT. It specifies CASGYTRDTGELPF.

This clonotype was counted many times. The chain recombines TRBV20-1 with TRBJ2-3, with TRBD2 matching 15 bases. The CDR3 has 15 residues. Germline trimming cut 6 bases from V and 3 bases from J; bases unmatched to any gene: 4. Germline V gives CDR1 DFQATT, CDR2 SNEGSKA (reference sequence). The CDR3 sequence: CSALGTSGRTDTQYF. The CDR3 nucleotides are TGCAGTGCCCTCGGGACTAGCGGGAGGACAGATACGCAGTATTTT.

With regard to this clonotype: At one of its ends the junction is not consistent with the germline gene, which may arise from a read error. The CDR3 sequence is CASSEGIGPLNIGELFF. The DNA for the CDR3 is TGCGCCAGTAGTGAGGGAATAGGACCGCTGAACATCGGGGAGCTGTTTTTT. This chain connects TRBV10-2 to TRBJ2-2; tentative D call: TRBD2 (5 bases). Germline assignment: CDR1 WSHSY and CDR2 SAAADI. The CDR3 contains 17 residues.

This clonotype was seen only a few times. The rearrangement links TRBV24-1 to TRBJ2-5; 7 bases map to TRBD1. Trimming at V came to 9 bases and at J to 7 bases, leaving 19 bases not matched to a gene. Germline CDR1 KGHDR, CDR2 SFDVKD. The length of the CDR3 is 16 residues. CDR3: CATSSQRTGTLRTQYF. DNA for the CDR3: TGTGCCACCTCAAGCCAGAGGACAGGAACCCTTCGGACCCAGTACTTC.

For this clonotype: This could be a read error, since a much larger clone is one nucleotide away. The rearrangement joins TRBV2 to TRBJ2-7; possible D gene TRBD2, 5 bases. Germline CDR1 and CDR2: SNHLY and FYNNEI. The CDR3 is made up of 14 amino acids. CDR3 amino acids: CTSSEDSYSYEQYF. The CDR3 bases are TGTACCAGCAGTGAGGACTCCTACTCCTACGAGCAGTACTTC.

Comment on this clonotype: This clone may be a read error of a much larger clone one base away. The chain uses TRBV14 and TRBJ2-2; the match to TRBD2 covers 7 bases. There are 17 residues in the CDR3. Germline CDR1 reads SGHDN; CDR2 reads FVKESK. This CDR3 is CVSSQGWRESFTGELFF. The DNA of the CDR3 is TGTGTCAGCAGCCAAGGTTGGCGGGAGAGCTTCACCGGGGAGCTGTTTTTT.

In this sample, this clonotype turned up a few times. The rearrangement uses TRBV12-3 or TRBV12-4 and TRBJ2-7; D unresolved. The CDR3 sequence is 12 residues long. Here the CDR3 reads CAGSIPGGEQYF. CDR3 DNA sequence: TGTGCTGGCAGTATACCCGGTGGCGAGCAGTACTTC.

For this clonotype: At one end the junction does not follow the germline gene, possibly because of a read error. The rearrangement links TRBV11-3 to TRBJ1-2; no reliable D call. The CDR3 runs to 12 residues. Germline CDR1 and CDR2: SGHNT and YENEEA. In DNA, the CDR3 is TGCGCCACCAAGACGGGTTGCTGGGGCTACACCTTC. Translated, it gives CATKTGCWGYTF.

The chain employs TRBV6-5 and TRBJ1-3; 7 positions match TRBD1. The J segment lost 4 bases and the V segment lost 10 bases, leaving 10 bases of the junction unmatched. CDR1 is MNHEY, CDR2 SVGAGI, per germline. The CDR3 loop spans 14 amino acids. The CDR3 sequence: CATRPDREGNTIYF. Written as DNA, the CDR3 is TGTGCCACACGACCTGACAGGGAAGGAAACACCATATATTTT.

This clonotype was observed many times. This chain uses TRBV7-9 with TRBJ2-3, with D possibly being TRBD1 or TRBD2 (5 bases each). V lost 5 bases to trimming and J lost 4 bases, with 10 bases between them. The CDR3 runs to 13 residues. Germline CDR1 SEHNR, CDR2 FQNEAQ (reference sequence). The CDR3 sequence: CASSPRGPDTQYF. The DNA for the CDR3 is TGTGCCAGCAGCCCGAGGGGCCCAGATACGCAGTATTTT.

This clonotype showed up many times. The chain combines TRBV10-2 with TRBJ2-7; maybe TRBD1 (5 bases). From germline, CDR1 is WSHSY and CDR2 SAAADI. V gave up 2 bases and J gave up 1 base, with 12 bases separating them. This CDR3 has 15 amino acids. CDR3 in DNA: TGCGCCAGCAGTGAGCGACTGGGGCTTTCCTACGAGCAGTACTTC. Amino acid sequence: CASSERLGLSYEQYF.

Of note for this clonotype: Compared with germline, one end of the junction differs, possibly owing to a read error. The chain uses TRBV10-2 and TRBJ2-1; 12 bases match TRBD2. The length of the CDR3 is 16 residues. In germline, CDR1 is WSHSY, CDR2 SAAADI. The CDR3 sequence is CVSSESRTSGMNEQFF. The CDR3 DNA sequence: TGCGTCAGCAGTGAGTCGAGGACTAGCGGGATGAATGAGCAGTTCTTC.

Regarding this clonotype: One end of the junction varies from germline; a read error may be responsible. The J gene is TRBJ2-1, the V gene TRBV5-4; D ambiguous. CDR1 is SGHNT, CDR2 YYREEE, per germline (reference sequence). CDR3 length: 13 amino acids. CDR3 amino acids: CASSALNDNEQFF. For the CDR3, the DNA is TGTGCCAGCAGCGCTCTGAACGACAATGAGCAGTTCTTT.

With respect to this clonotype: The junction does not match germline at one end; this may be a read error. The chain is built from TRBV11-2 and TRBJ2-5, with 10 bases lining up with TRBD2. Germline CDR1 and CDR2: SGHAT and FQNNGV. The CDR3 contains 13 residues. Written as DNA, the CDR3 is TGTGCCAGCAGCTTAGAGACTAGCGGGCGATTCTCCTTC. It specifies CASSLETSGRFSF. Variable domain in full (rest from reference TRBV11-2 and TRBJ2-5): EAGVAQSPRYKIIEKRQSVAFWCNPISGHATLYWYQQILGQGPKLLIQFQNNGVVDDSQLPKDRFSAERLKGVDSTLKIQPAKLEDSAVYLCASSLETSGRFSFGPGTRLLVL.

Comment on this clonotype: A much larger clone differs from this one at a single base, so this may be a read error. This chain joins TRBV20-1 and TRBJ2-7; D unclear. The V and J ends lost 4 bases and 6 bases respectively, with 7 bases between them. The length of the CDR3 is 10 residues. CDR1 is DFQATT and CDR2 is SNEGSKA in the germline V gene (reference sequence). The CDR3 spells CSAMVGEQYF. In DNA form, the CDR3 reads TGCAGTGCTATGGTGGGCGAGCAGTACTTC.

With respect to this clonotype: A read error may account for a junction end that differs from germline. The J gene is TRBJ2-7, the V gene TRBV11-3, with a weak D call TRBD2 (6 bases). The CDR3 spans 13 residues. CDR1 is SGHNT, CDR2 YENEEA, per germline. The CDR3 reads CTISLRRGYEQYF. Written as DNA, the CDR3 is TGTACCATCAGCTTGAGGAGGGGCTACGAGCAATACTTC.

The V call is TRBV19, the J call TRBJ2-4; 14 bases map to TRBD2. Germline lookup yields CDR1 LNHDA and CDR2 SQIVND (reference sequence). V trimming: 10 bases; J trimming: 5 bases; junction bases outside the gene matches: 10. The CDR3 runs 16 residues. DNA for the CDR3: TGTGCCACCAAAGGAGGGACTAGCGGGAGACAAAACATTCAGTACTTC. It encodes CATKGGTSGRQNIQYF. The full variable domain, its missing parts supplied by reference TRBV19 and TRBJ2-4, is DGGITQSPKYLFRKEGQNVTLSCEQNLNHDAMYWYRQDPGQGLRLIYYSQIVNDFQKGDIAEGYSVSREKKESFPLTVTSAQKNPTAFYLCATKGGTSGRQNIQYFGAGTRLSVL.

Worth noting for this clonotype: At one end, the junction sequence differs from germline, possibly due to a read error. V is TRBV29-1 and J is TRBJ2-7; 7 bases fit TRBD2. This CDR3 has 12 amino acids. The germline CDR1 and CDR2 sequences are SQVTM and ANQGSEA. The CDR3 protein is CSAWGGPYEQCF. The CDR3 nucleotides are TGTAGCGCGTGGGGGGGTCCCTACGAGCAGTGCTTC.

Points on this clonotype: Compared with germline, one end of the junction differs, possibly owing to a read error. This chain connects TRBV4-2 to TRBJ2-7; 10 nucleotides line up with TRBD2. The CDR3 covers 15 residues. CDR1 is LGHNA, CDR2 YNFKEQ, per germline. As DNA, the CDR3 is TGTGCCGGCAGCCAAGATCCTAGCGGGAGCTACGAGCAGTACTTC. Amino acids: CAGSQDPSGSYEQYF.

The chain has TRBV5-1 and TRBJ2-5; 12 bases match TRBD2. This CDR3 has 16 residues. V shed 8 bases and J 4 bases; nucleotides not matched to a gene: 12. The V gene's germline CDR1 is SGHRS and CDR2 YFSETQ. The CDR3 loop is CARSIGLAGTSETQYF. The DNA for the CDR3 is TGCGCCAGAAGCATCGGACTAGCGGGGACGTCAGAGACCCAGTACTTC.

This rearrangement joins TRBV10-3 to TRBJ2-7; no clear D gene. The CDR3 loop spans 13 amino acids. V dropped 7 bases and J dropped 7 bases, with 17 bases sitting between them. Per germline, CDR1 ENHRY and CDR2 SYGVKD. Here the CDR3 DNA reads TGTGCCATCAAGTGGGTACCCTACTCAGAGCAGTACTTC. This sequence encodes CAIKWVPYSEQYF.

Concerning this clonotype itself: The junction shows a germline mismatch at one end, possibly a read error. The chain recombines TRBV12-3 or TRBV12-4 with TRBJ2-6; D is perhaps TRBD1 or TRBD2 (5 bases each). The CDR3 consists of 13 residues. Here the CDR3 reads CASTITGANVLTF. The CDR3 nucleotides are TGTGCCAGCACCATAACCGGGGCCAATGTCCTGACTTTC.